The T cell receptor (beta chain) described here comes from a study of CD8 T cells in Susac syndrome. RNA was extracted with the RNeasy kit, and a quantity of about 0.45 to 1 ug was reverse transcribed using random hexamers. TCRdb redid the calling of the immunoSEQ multiplex PCR reads with MiXCR, one entry per CDR3 protein. In the table there are some 300,000 distinct CDR3 sequences, 85% of which are singletons. Study-wide results and caveats: Acknowledgment was made by the study that its TCR sequencing and HLA analysis involved a relatively small number of individuals.

This clonotype was picked up one time. Its matching antigen is unknown. Germline assignment: CDR1 KGHSH and CDR2 LQKENI. Trimming shortened V by 3 bases and J by 4 bases, and 18 bases separated the two germline ends. CDR3 length: 16 residues. The clonotype was recovered from a human donor with multiple sclerosis. The chain links TRBV18 to TRBJ1-1; tentatively, D is TRBD1 (5 bases). Source material: CD8+ T cells from PBMCs. CDR3 coding DNA: TGTGCCAGCTCACCGCGGGGGGTTAAGGTGAGCACTGAAGCTTTCTTT. Residues: CASSPRGVKVSTEAFF.